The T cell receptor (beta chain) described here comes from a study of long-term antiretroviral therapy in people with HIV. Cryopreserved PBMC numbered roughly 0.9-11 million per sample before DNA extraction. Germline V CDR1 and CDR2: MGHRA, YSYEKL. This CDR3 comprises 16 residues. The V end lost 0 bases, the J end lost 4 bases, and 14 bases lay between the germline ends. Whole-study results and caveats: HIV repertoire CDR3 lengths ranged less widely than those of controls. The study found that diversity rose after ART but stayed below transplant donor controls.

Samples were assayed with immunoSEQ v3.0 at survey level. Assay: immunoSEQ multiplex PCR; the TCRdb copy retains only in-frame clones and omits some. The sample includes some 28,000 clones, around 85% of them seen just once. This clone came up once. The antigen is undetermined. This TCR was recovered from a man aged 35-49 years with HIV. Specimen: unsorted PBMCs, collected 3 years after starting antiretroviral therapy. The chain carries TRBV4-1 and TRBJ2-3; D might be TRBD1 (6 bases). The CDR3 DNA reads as TGCGCCAGCAGCCAAGAGGTACAGGGAATCGCAGATACGCAGTATTTT. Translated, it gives CASSQEVQGIADTQYF.